These 32 T cell receptor beta chains came from one sample sequenced in a study of cytomegalovirus exposure and HLA in healthy donors. PCR amplification relied on 60 Vbeta primers (plus 13 Jbeta primers). The assay was immunoSEQ multiplex PCR, and TCRdb's table has in-frame clones only and misses some. This listing includes 74,000 or so clones. The sample comprised PBMCs. These receptor sequences come from a woman aged 55 to 70 in good health and CMV-seronegative.

The CDR3 bases are TGTGCCAGCAGTGAGGGTGAGAGGCGAGCTGAAGCTTTCTTT. This encodes CASSEGERRAEAFF. J is TRBJ1-1 and V is TRBV6-1, with D hard to call. The CDR3 sequence is 14 residues long. Between the trimmed V and J ends, which lost 3 bases and 6 bases, there was a span of 14 bases. Germline lookup yields CDR1 MNHNS and CDR2 SASEGT.

The genes are TRBV7-8 and TRBJ2-7; D possibly corresponds to TRBD2 (5 bases). The CDR3 has 13 residues. V shed 5 bases and J shed 5 bases, with 13 bases lying between them. Per germline, CDR1 SGHVS and CDR2 FQNEAQ. Here the CDR3 DNA reads TGTGCCAGCAGCCCCCGGGATTTGAACGAGCAGTACTTC. This gives the protein CASSPRDLNEQYF.

This chain uses TRBV27 with TRBJ2-5, with 9 bases lining up with TRBD2. The CDR3 spans 13 residues. From germline, CDR1 is MNHEY and CDR2 SMNVEV (reference sequence). V lost 7 bases, J lost 11 bases, and 11 bases stayed unmatched. Here the CDR3 DNA reads TGTGCCAGCATGGGCGGGAGGGCCGGTAAGCAGTACTTC. This encodes CASMGGRAGKQYF.

The chain carries TRBV2 and TRBJ1-5; D remains ambiguous. The CDR3 consists of 13 residues. The germline V gene encodes CDR1 SNHLY and CDR2 FYNNEI. V lost 4 bases, J lost 5 bases, and 9 bases lay in between. The CDR3 nucleotides read TGTGCCAGCAGTGGGCAGAATTATCAGCCCCAGCATTTT. Translated: CASSGQNYQPQHF.

J is TRBJ2-5 and V is TRBV7-9, with 9 bases lining up with TRBD2. The CDR3 length is 13 residues. The germline gives CDR1 SEHNR, CDR2 FQNEAQ (reference sequence). J lost 5 bases, V lost 3 bases, and 1 base had no gene match. Here the CDR3 reads CASSFAGGETQYF. CDR3 DNA: TGTGCCAGCAGCTTTGCGGGAGGGGAGACCCAGTACTTC.

The chain recombines TRBV29-1 with TRBJ2-3, with 11 positions matching TRBD2. The CDR3 is 13 residues long. The germline V gene has CDR1 SQVTM and CDR2 ANQGSEA. The J segment lost 5 bases and the V segment lost 5 bases, leaving 3 bases of the junction unmatched. The CDR3 DNA reads TGCAGCGTTCTAGCGGGAGGTGGAGATACGCAGTATTTT. Protein: CSVLAGGGDTQYF.

The rearrangement links TRBV27 to TRBJ1-5; D remains unclear. The CDR3 is made up of 12 amino acids. Per germline, CDR1 MNHEY and CDR2 SMNVEV (reference sequence). Trimming removed 8 bases at V and 2 bases at J, with 7 bases between. The chain's CDR3 is CASADGNQPQHF. CDR3 DNA sequence: TGTGCCAGCGCAGATGGCAATCAGCCCCAGCATTTT.

V and J are TRBV6-5 and TRBJ1-1; no clear D gene. This CDR3 contains 14 residues. V lost 7 bases to trimming and J lost 5 bases, with 17 bases between them. Per germline, CDR1 MNHEY and CDR2 SVGAGI. CDR3: CASNYGREGTEAFF. The CDR3 DNA reads as TGTGCCAGCAACTACGGGAGAGAGGGAACTGAAGCTTTCTTT.

This chain uses TRBV27 with TRBJ1-2; D not certain. The CDR3 length is 13 residues. Deletions cut 0 bases from V and 4 bases from J, with 6 bases between. The germline gives CDR1 MNHEY, CDR2 SMNVEV (reference sequence). The CDR3 sequence is CASSLSSPYGYTF. The CDR3 region has the DNA TGTGCCAGCAGTTTATCGAGCCCCTATGGCTACACCTTC.

CDR3 amino acids: CAGGGGGFEQFF. The CDR3 DNA reads as TGTGCCGGGGGCGGCGGCGGTTTTGAGCAGTTCTTC. The chain uses TRBV2 and TRBJ2-1, with D possibly TRBD1 on 6 matching bases. The V end was cut by 11 bases, the J end by 9 bases, with 17 bases between. This CDR3 comprises 12 residues. The V gene's germline CDR1 is SNHLY and CDR2 FYNNEI.

The rearrangement links TRBV7-6 to TRBJ1-3; 7 nucleotides agree with TRBD1. CDR3 size: 14 residues. V was clipped by 8 bases and J by 2 bases; unmatched bases: 6. The germline CDR1 and CDR2 sequences are SGHVS and FNYEAQ. The CDR3 is CASGPGTAGNTIYF. The CDR3 DNA follows: TGTGCCAGCGGCCCTGGGACAGCTGGAAACACCATATATTTT.

This chain links TRBV6-5 with TRBJ1-1; TRBD1 might be the D (5 bases). Trimming shortened V by 11 bases and J by 11 bases, and 18 bases separated the two germline ends. CDR1 is MNHEY and CDR2 is SVGAGI in the germline V gene. The CDR3 length is 11 residues. CDR3 in amino acids: CASQYKGKAFF. In DNA form, the CDR3 reads TGTGCCTCGCAGTATAAGGGGAAGGCTTTCTTT.

V is TRBV15 and J is TRBJ2-1, with D perhaps TRBD2 (6 bases). CDR1 and CDR2 (germline): LNHNV, YYDKDF (reference sequence). The CDR3 runs to 15 residues. Deletions cut 1 base from V and 1 base from J, with 8 bases between. The chain's CDR3 is CATSRGRESYNEQFF. CDR3 DNA: TGTGCCACCAGCAGAGGGAGGGAGTCCTACAATGAGCAGTTCTTC.

This sequence joins TRBV10-1 and TRBJ2-1; 7 positions match TRBD1. V lost 5 bases, J lost 15 bases, and 10 bases stayed unmatched. The length of the CDR3 is 12 residues. In germline, CDR1 is WNHNN, CDR2 SYGVQD (reference sequence). The CDR3 coding sequence is TGCGCCAGCAGTACTTCCGACAGGGACGTGTTCTTC. It specifies CASSTSDRDVFF.

CDR3 nucleotide sequence: TGTGCCAGCAGTTCCGGGGACATATGGGGCAGTGAGCAGTTCTTC. This translates into CASSSGDIWGSEQFF. V is TRBV6-5 and J is TRBJ2-1, with D perhaps TRBD1 (6 bases). Trimming took 4 bases from V and 9 from J, leaving 19 bases between them. Germline loops: CDR1 MNHEY, CDR2 SVGAGI. The CDR3 loop spans 15 amino acids.

This chain connects TRBV5-8 to TRBJ1-6; 9 bases are a match to TRBD1. The CDR3 consists of 14 residues. Per germline, CDR1 SGHTS and CDR2 YDEGEE. The V and J ends lost 4 bases and 10 bases, in that order; junction bases with no gene match: 6. The CDR3 nucleotides read TGTGCCAGCAGCCGGGACAGGGCTTCATCACCCCTCCACTTT. The encoded protein is CASSRDRASSPLHF.

The V and J genes are TRBV19 and TRBJ1-1, with 7 positions matching TRBD1. The CDR3 is made up of 12 amino acids. The germline V gene encodes CDR1 LNHDA and CDR2 SQIVND (reference sequence). J lost 9 bases, V lost 6 bases, and 7 bases had no gene match. For the CDR3, the DNA is TGTGCCAGTAGCCGAGACAGGGTTAAAGCTTTCTTT. Its translation is CASSRDRVKAFF.

The chain recombines TRBV7-2 with TRBJ2-7, with 7 positions matching TRBD1. The germline V gene has CDR1 SGHTA and CDR2 FQGNSA. This CDR3 is 15 amino acids long. The V gene end was trimmed by 4 bases and the J gene end by 2 bases; junction bases not matched to a gene: 8. In nucleotides, the CDR3 is TGTGCCAGCAGCTCGGACAGGTGGAAAGCCTACGAGCAGTACTTC. It translates to CASSSDRWKAYEQYF.

The chain couples TRBV28 to TRBJ2-5; TRBD1 might be the D (6 bases). The DNA end is more similar to TRBJ2-7, so the J call may be wrong. This CDR3 has 15 residues. From germline, CDR1 is MDHEN and CDR2 SYDVKM. The CDR3, as DNA: TGTGCCAGCAGCCACCAGAACAGGGTTACTTACGAGCAGTACTTC. The encoded protein is CASSHQNRVTYEQYF.

The genes are TRBV19 and TRBJ1-6; D remains unclear. There are 16 residues in the CDR3. Trimming removed 0 bases from V and 7 bases from J, with 13 bases in between. Germline-derived CDR1 and CDR2 are LNHDA and SQIVND (reference sequence). Here the CDR3 DNA reads TGTGCCAGTAGTATAGACGCCAGTTTAAAGAATTCACCCCTCCACTTT. Its translation is CASSIDASLKNSPLHF.

The chain links TRBV30 to TRBJ2-7; possibly TRBD2 for D (6 bases). Germline V gene data show CDR1 as GTSNPN and CDR2 as SVGIG (reference sequence). This CDR3 region has 13 residues. V was trimmed by 2 bases and J by 7 bases, leaving 15 bases between them. The CDR3 region is CAWSLASAGEQYF. The CDR3 DNA follows: TGTGCCTGGAGTTTGGCGTCTGCGGGGGAGCAGTACTTC.

The chain couples TRBV18 to TRBJ1-2, with D tentatively TRBD1 (5 bases). CDR1 and CDR2 (germline): KGHSH, LQKENI. The CDR3 runs to 13 residues. V lost 5 bases and J lost 0, with 7 bases in between. CDR3 residues: CASSEGANYGYTF. CDR3 nucleotides: TGTGCCAGCTCAGAAGGGGCTAACTATGGCTACACCTTC.

The CDR3 spells CAYSLGRVGNTIYF. The CDR3 DNA follows: TGTGCATACAGCTTGGGCAGGGTAGGAAACACCATATATTTT. The chain is built from TRBV5-4 and TRBJ1-3, with D tentatively TRBD1 (5 bases). The germline V gene has CDR1 SGHNT and CDR2 YYREEE (reference sequence). The CDR3 totals 14 residues.

The chain is built from TRBV18 and TRBJ2-7; 10 bases align to TRBD1. The germline V gene encodes CDR1 KGHSH and CDR2 LQKENI. The ends lost 8 bases at V and 3 bases at J; junction bases unmatched: 7. CDR3 length equals 14 residues. CDR3 sequence reads: CASRETGGVYEQYF. Here the CDR3 DNA reads TGTGCCAGCCGTGAGACAGGGGGCGTCTACGAGCAGTACTTC.

The chain uses TRBV11-2 and TRBJ2-7; 7 bases line up with TRBD2. The junction had 10 bases not matched to a gene; V was cut back by 4 bases and J by 4 bases. Germline lookup yields CDR1 SGHAT and CDR2 FQNNGV. The CDR3 consists of 15 residues. This CDR3 is CASSSTSADFYEQYF. The CDR3 nucleotides are TGTGCCAGCAGCTCCACTAGCGCTGATTTTTACGAGCAGTACTTC.

The chain uses TRBV28 and TRBJ1-1; tentative D call: TRBD1 (5 bases). Trimming stripped 7 bases from V and 1 base from J, with 10 bases between. The CDR3 length is 13 residues. Germline V gives CDR1 MDHEN, CDR2 SYDVKM. In nucleotides, the CDR3 is TGTGCCAGCAAGGGACTCAGGAACACTGAAGCTTTCTTT. Translated: CASKGLRNTEAFF.

The chain has TRBV21-1 and TRBJ1-4; TRBD1 is the table's D call, not checked against the DNA. TRBV21-1 is a known pseudogene. The CDR3 totals 13 residues. CDR3: CARHGTGGEKLFF. CDR3 sequence (DNA): TGTGCCAGACACGGGACAGGGGGGGAAAAACTGTTTTTT.

The V gene is TRBV4-2, the J gene TRBJ1-1; TRBD1 matches at 7 bases. Trimming removed 0 bases from V and 4 bases from J; junction bases left unmatched: 8. CDR3 length: 16 amino acids. Germline lookup yields CDR1 LGHNA and CDR2 YNFKEQ. In DNA form, the CDR3 reads TGTGCCAGCAGCCAAGATCTAGGGACAGCCCTCACTGAAGCTTTCTTT. Translated: CASSQDLGTALTEAFF.

The chain uses TRBV7-9 and TRBJ2-1; 8 positions agree with TRBD2. This CDR3 has 13 residues. Germline lookup yields CDR1 SEHNR and CDR2 FQNEAQ (reference sequence). The junction had 8 bases not matched to a gene; V was cut back by 4 bases and J by 12 bases. The CDR3 is CASSSSGRIVQFF. CDR3 coding DNA: TGTGCCAGCAGCTCAAGCGGGAGAATAGTGCAGTTCTTC. The variable domain in full, with the rest retrieved from reference TRBV7-9 and TRBJ2-1, is DTGVSQNPRHKITKRGQNVTFRCDPISEHNRLYWYRQTLGQGPEFLTYFQNEAQLEKSRLLSDRFSAERPKGSFSTLEIQRTEQGDSAMYLCASSSSGRIVQFFGPGTRLTVL.

The chain couples TRBV28 to TRBJ2-7, with a tentative D call TRBD2 (6 bases). Germline CDR1 MDHEN, CDR2 SYDVKM. The CDR3 consists of 15 residues. V gave up 2 bases and J gave up 7 bases, with 18 bases separating them. This chain's CDR3 is CASSLGTGVTGEQYF. The CDR3 region has the DNA TGTGCCAGCAGTTTAGGGACGGGAGTCACGGGGGAGCAGTACTTC.

The V and J genes are TRBV27 and TRBJ2-7; 8 nucleotides align to TRBD1. In germline, CDR1 is MNHEY, CDR2 SMNVEV (reference sequence). This CDR3 contains 14 residues. With 5 bases clipped from V and 3 bases from J, the junction kept 6 bases outside the gene matches. CDR3 in amino acids: CASSTGDRYYEQYF. The CDR3 DNA follows: TGTGCCAGCAGTACGGGGGACAGGTACTACGAGCAGTACTTC.

V gene TRBV5-4 combines with J gene TRBJ2-7; the D gene is possibly TRBD2 (5 bases). Germline assignment: CDR1 SGHNT and CDR2 YYREEE (reference sequence). Trimming stripped 4 bases from V and 4 bases from J, with 12 bases between. This CDR3 spans 13 amino acids. In DNA form, the CDR3 reads TGTGCCAGCAGCCCAGTGGGCGGGTACGAGCAGTACTTC. It yields the protein CASSPVGGYEQYF. Supplemented by reference TRBV5-4 and TRBJ2-7, the full variable domain reads ETGVTQSPTHLIKTRGQQVTLRCSSQSGHNTVSWYQQALGQGPQFIFQYYREEENGRGNFPPRFSGLQFPNYSSELNVNALELDDSALYLCASSPVGGYEQYFGPGTRLTVT.